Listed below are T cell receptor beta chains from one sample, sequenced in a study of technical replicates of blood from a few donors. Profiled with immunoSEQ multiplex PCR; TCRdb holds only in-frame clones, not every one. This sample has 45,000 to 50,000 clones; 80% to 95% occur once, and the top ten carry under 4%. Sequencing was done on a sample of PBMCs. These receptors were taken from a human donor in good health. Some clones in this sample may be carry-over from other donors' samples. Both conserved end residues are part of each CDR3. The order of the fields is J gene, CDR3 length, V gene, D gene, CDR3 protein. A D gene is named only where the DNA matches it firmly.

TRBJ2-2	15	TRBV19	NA	CASSIIEGNTGELFF
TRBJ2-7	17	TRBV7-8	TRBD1	CASSPPERDRGSYEQYF
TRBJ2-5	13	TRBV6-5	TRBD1	CASRTTGGGTQYF
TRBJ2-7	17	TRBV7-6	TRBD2	CASSPSSGGALSYEQYF
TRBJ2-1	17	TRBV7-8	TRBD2	CASSSYGRTSSYNEQFF
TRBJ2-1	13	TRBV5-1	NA	CASSRSEWIEQFF
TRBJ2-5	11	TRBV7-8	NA	CASSQQETQYF
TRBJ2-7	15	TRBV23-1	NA	CASSHIGRTAYEQYF
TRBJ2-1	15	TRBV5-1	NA	CASSSPGTRNNEQFF
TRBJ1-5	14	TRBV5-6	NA	CASSKTGGGQPQHF
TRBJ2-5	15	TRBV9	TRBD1	CASSVPYRGPETQYF
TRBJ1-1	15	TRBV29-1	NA	CSVQIGGAGNTEAFF
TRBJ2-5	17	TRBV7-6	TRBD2	CASSLGLTSGAQETQYF
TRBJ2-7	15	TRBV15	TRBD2	CATSRLAGGDNEQYF
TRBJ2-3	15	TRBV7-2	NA	CASSPDSLGTDTQYF
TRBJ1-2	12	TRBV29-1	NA	CSASTGDYGYTF
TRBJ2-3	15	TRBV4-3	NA	CASSQEGGGGDTQYF
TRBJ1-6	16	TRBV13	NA	CASSLGGDSYNSPLHF
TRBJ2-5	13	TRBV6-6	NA	CASSNSRQETQYF
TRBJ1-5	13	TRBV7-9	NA	CASGTNSNQPQHF